Each of the 27 T cell receptor beta chains below was sequenced from the same sample in a study of T cell changes during pregnancy in multiple sclerosis. The protocol was immunoSEQ multiplex PCR, while the TCRdb copy is restricted to in-frame clones and leaves out a portion. Of 15,000 or so clones detected, just over 85% appear once; the ten largest clones hold about a fifth. The sample was CD8+ T cells from peripheral blood mononuclear cells, taken in the first trimester of pregnancy. The receptors were sampled from a female donor with multiple sclerosis, enrolled in a pregnancy study.

The chain joins TRBV10-2 to TRBJ1-4; D gene ambiguous. The CDR3 covers 16 residues. Trimming took off 5 bases at V and 1 base at J, with 14 bases between the two ends. Germline loops: CDR1 WSHSY, CDR2 SAAADI. The CDR3 sequence: CASSSTAGRTNEKLFF. The CDR3 DNA sequence: TGCGCCAGCAGTAGTACGGCAGGCCGAACTAATGAAAAACTGTTTTTT.

Judged by abundance, this clone is large. The chain is built from TRBV20-1 and TRBJ1-2; no reliable D call. Germline loops: CDR1 DFQATT, CDR2 SNEGSKA (reference sequence). This CDR3 is 10 amino acids long. The V gene lost 5 bases and the J gene lost 5 bases, with 6 bases spanning the gap. The CDR3 loop is CSAQEYGYTF. The CDR3 region has the DNA TGCAGTGCTCAGGAATATGGCTACACCTTC.

The chain uses TRBV27 and TRBJ1-5, with D tentatively TRBD1 (6 bases). Germline V gene data show CDR1 as MNHEY and CDR2 as SMNVEV (reference sequence). The CDR3 totals 14 residues. V shed 5 bases and J shed 4 bases, with 12 bases lying between them. The CDR3 region is CASSHRDQNQPQHF. As DNA, the CDR3 is TGTGCCAGCAGTCACAGGGACCAGAATCAGCCCCAGCATTTT.

In this sample, this clone turned up once. The chain recombines TRBV4-1 with TRBJ2-2, with unresolved D. V gave up 3 bases and J gave up 6 bases, with 14 bases separating them. The germline CDR1 and CDR2 sequences are MGHRA and YSYEKL. The CDR3 consists of 15 residues. CDR3 sequence: CASSHLFAGSGELFF. The CDR3 DNA is TGCGCCAGCAGCCACCTCTTCGCCGGGTCCGGGGAGCTGTTTTTT.

The V call is TRBV7-2, the J call TRBJ2-1, with 9 nucleotides matching TRBD2. After removal of 1 base from V and 4 bases from J, the junction contained 5 bases not matched to a gene. CDR1 is SGHTA, CDR2 FQGNSA, per germline. CDR3 length: 16 amino acids. This CDR3 is CASSLVMTSGYNEQFF. In DNA form, the CDR3 reads TGTGCCAGCAGCTTAGTTATGACTAGCGGATACAATGAGCAGTTCTTC.

The rearrangement links TRBV7-6 to TRBJ2-2, with TRBD1 as a possible D gene (5 bases). Germline loops: CDR1 SGHVS, CDR2 FNYEAQ. V lost 1 base to trimming and J lost 8 bases, with 8 bases between them. This CDR3 contains 13 residues. The CDR3 here is CASSLGGAGELFF. The CDR3 DNA sequence: TGTGCCAGCAGCTTAGGTGGGGCAGGGGAGCTGTTTTTT.

This clone was recorded only once. This sequence joins TRBV19 and TRBJ1-2; 8 positions agree with TRBD1. This CDR3 comprises 14 residues. V dropped 10 bases and J dropped 1; count of bases not matched to a gene: 8. CDR1 is LNHDA, CDR2 SQIVND, per germline (reference sequence). CDR3 protein: CATFRTGFNYGYTF. CDR3 coding DNA: TGTGCCACCTTCCGGACAGGGTTTAACTATGGCTACACCTTC.

This clone was detected once. This chain links TRBV2 with TRBJ2-2; 7 positions match TRBD2. The CDR3 loop spans 14 amino acids. CDR1 is SNHLY and CDR2 is FYNNEI in the germline V gene. CDR3 protein: CASRWAGDTGELFF. CDR3 coding DNA: TGTGCTTCCCGCTGGGCGGGAGACACCGGGGAGCTGTTTTTT.

This clone was picked up a small number of times. V gene TRBV7-9 combines with J gene TRBJ2-5; possible D gene TRBD2, 6 bases. This CDR3 has 14 residues. Between the trimmed V and J ends, which lost 4 bases and 2 bases, there was a span of 11 bases. Germline V CDR1 and CDR2: SEHNR, FQNEAQ (reference sequence). CDR3 coding DNA: TGTGCCAGCAGCTCGGGACTTCCACAAGAGACCCAGTACTTC. Encoded protein: CASSSGLPQETQYF.

In its sample, this clone was seen once. In nucleotides, the CDR3 is TGTGCCAGCAGCTTAGGGACAGGGGGTTTAGGCGGCTACACCTTC. As protein: CASSLGTGGLGGYTF. The chain combines TRBV7-3 with TRBJ1-2; TRBD1 aligns across 11 bases. J gave up 8 bases and V 2 bases, and 7 bases lay outside the gene matches. The CDR3 has 15 amino acids. The germline V gene has CDR1 SGHTA and CDR2 FQGTGA.

This chain connects TRBV29-1 to TRBJ2-1, with D possibly being TRBD1 (5 bases). This CDR3 region has 12 residues. Trimming cost V 7 bases and J 4 bases, with 11 bases left between them. In germline, CDR1 is SQVTM, CDR2 ANQGSEA. The CDR3 sequence: CSAYGQYNEQFF. In DNA, the CDR3 is TGCAGCGCCTATGGACAATACAATGAGCAGTTCTTC.

The chain joins TRBV6-1 to TRBJ1-1; D possibly corresponds to TRBD1 (6 bases). Germline V lookup: CDR1 MNHNS, CDR2 SASEGT. This CDR3 is built from 14 residues. Trimming left V 10 bases short and J 3 bases short, with 18 bases between. The CDR3: CAITRGGPDTEAFF. CDR3 nucleotide sequence: TGTGCCATCACCCGGGGGGGCCCAGACACTGAAGCTTTCTTT.

This clone came up once. The chain couples TRBV7-3 to TRBJ2-6; 8 nucleotides line up with TRBD1. The junction had 11 bases not matched to a gene; V was cut back by 0 bases and J by 4 bases. The CDR3 is 19 residues long. Germline assignment: CDR1 SGHTA and CDR2 FQGTGA. The CDR3 region has the DNA TGTGCCAGCAGCTTAACGGGGGACAGGCGCCTTTTGGGGGCCAACGTCCTGACTTTC. Its protein is CASSLTGDRRLLGANVLTF.

This clone showed up just a few times. The V and J genes are TRBV25-1 and TRBJ1-1, with 11 nucleotides matching TRBD1. The CDR3 runs to 14 residues. Germline V gene lookup returns CDR1 MGHDK and CDR2 SYGVNS. V lost 4 bases and J lost 7; bases outside the gene matches: 5. The CDR3 is CASSGPGTGGEAFF. CDR3 DNA sequence: TGTGCCAGCAGTGGCCCCGGGACAGGGGGTGAAGCTTTCTTT. The full variable domain, completed using reference TRBV25-1 and TRBJ1-1, is EADIYQTPRYLVIGTGKKITLECSQTMGHDKMYWYQQDPGMELHLIHYSYGVNSTEKGDLSSESTVSRIRTEHFPLTLESARPSHTSQYLCASSGPGTGGEAFFGQGTRLTVV.

The gene calls are TRBV30 and TRBJ2-7; D is unclear. This CDR3 contains 13 residues. Germline V gene data show CDR1 as GTSNPN and CDR2 as SVGIG (reference sequence). The germline V and J ends were trimmed by 3 bases and 4 bases, with 13 bases remaining between them. CDR3: CAWRPPTQYEQYF. As DNA, the CDR3 is TGTGCCTGGAGGCCCCCGACACAATACGAGCAGTACTTC.

This chain connects TRBV9 to TRBJ1-2; D is possibly TRBD1 (6 bases). The CDR3 is 18 residues long. Trimming shortened V by 2 bases and J by 4 bases, and 24 bases separated the two germline ends. CDR1 and CDR2 from the germline V gene are SGDLS and YYNGEE. This chain's CDR3 is CASSVSLQGSHGSYGYTF. Here the CDR3 DNA reads TGTGCCAGCAGCGTTTCCCTCCAGGGGAGCCACGGCAGCTATGGCTACACCTTC.

V gene TRBV4-1 combines with J gene TRBJ1-3; D is perhaps TRBD1 (6 bases). This CDR3 contains 12 residues. The ends were cut back, 5 bases at V and 7 bases at J, with 9 bases in the middle. The germline CDR1 and CDR2 sequences are MGHRA and YSYEKL. CDR3 sequence: CASSYQGNTIYF. CDR3 DNA sequence: TGCGCCAGCAGCTATCAGGGGAACACCATATATTTT.

This clone was seen a single time. V and J are TRBV10-1 and TRBJ1-5, with TRBD1 as a possible D gene (5 bases). Germline V gene lookup returns CDR1 WNHNN and CDR2 SYGVQD (reference sequence). This CDR3 has 21 residues. The germline V and J ends were trimmed by 2 bases and 0 bases, with 26 bases remaining between them. The CDR3 DNA sequence: TGCGCCAGCAGTGAGAAAAGATTGTCGAAAGGGGCTGCGGATAGCAATCAGCCCCAGCATTTT. Translated: CASSEKRLSKGAADSNQPQHF.

The rearrangement uses TRBV27 and TRBJ2-3; unclear D gene. The length of the CDR3 is 14 residues. Germline V gene data show CDR1 as MNHEY and CDR2 as SMNVEV (reference sequence). V shed 1 base and J shed 3 bases, with 8 bases lying between them. The CDR3 loop is CASSLFYGTDTQYF. The CDR3 DNA is TGTGCCAGCAGTTTATTCTACGGGACAGATACGCAGTATTTT.

The chain carries TRBV28 and TRBJ2-2; unclear D gene. This CDR3 comprises 13 residues. Trimming stripped 3 bases from V and 6 bases from J, with 8 bases between. Per the germline V gene, CDR1 is MDHEN and CDR2 is SYDVKM. CDR3 region: CASSFRVPGELFF. CDR3 DNA sequence: TGTGCCAGCAGTTTTCGGGTACCCGGGGAGCTGTTTTTT.

The chain recombines TRBV28 with TRBJ2-3; D is unclear. This CDR3 spans 15 amino acids. In germline, CDR1 is MDHEN, CDR2 SYDVKM. Trimming shortened V by 3 bases and J by 2 bases, and 12 bases separated the two germline ends. The CDR3 bases are TGTGCCAGCAGTTTTACTCATTCCGCCACAGATACGCAGTATTTT. This gives the protein CASSFTHSATDTQYF.

A few counts support this clone. The chain has TRBV5-6 and TRBJ1-1; 12 bases line up with TRBD1. The CDR3 extends over 17 amino acids. Unmatched junction bases numbered 10, after V lost 4 bases and J lost 3 bases. CDR1 is SGHDT, CDR2 YYEEEE, per germline. This chain's CDR3 is CASSPPGQGAAYTEAFF. The DNA for the CDR3 is TGTGCCAGCAGCCCACCGGGACAGGGGGCGGCGTACACTGAAGCTTTCTTT.

CDR3 DNA: TGTGCCACCAGCAGTACCGGGACTTCCCACAATGAGCAGTTCTTC. Translating it yields CATSSTGTSHNEQFF. This sequence joins TRBV15 and TRBJ2-1; a weak D match, TRBD2 (6 bases). CDR3 length: 15 amino acids. Germline V gene data show CDR1 as LNHNV and CDR2 as YYDKDF (reference sequence). Trimming left V 3 bases short and J 5 bases short, with 14 bases between.

This rearrangement joins TRBV27 to TRBJ2-2; D perhaps matches TRBD1 (5 bases). Germline values: CDR1 MNHEY, CDR2 SMNVEV (reference sequence). CDR3 size: 14 residues. Trimming cost V 10 bases and J 0 bases, with 12 bases left between them. CDR3 bases: TGTGCCACCCGGACATCGACGAACACCGGGGAGCTGTTTTTT. Amino acids: CATRTSTNTGELFF.

Notes on this clone: The same CDR3 is also encoded by other DNA sequences in this sample. V is TRBV30 and J is TRBJ2-1, with 7 bases matching TRBD1. Germline values: CDR1 GTSNPN, CDR2 SVGIG (reference sequence). The CDR3 extends over 15 amino acids. V was pared by 0 bases and J by 4 bases, with 6 bases of the junction left unmatched. The CDR3 coding sequence is TGTGCCTGGAGTGTGAGGGGGCGACTATACAATGAGCAGTTCTTC. Its protein is CAWSVRGRLYNEQFF.

The CDR3 region has the DNA TGTGCCAGCAGCCCCCGGACTAGCGGGGACACAGATACGCAGTATTTT. Its protein is CASSPRTSGDTDTQYF. V is TRBV7-9 and J is TRBJ2-3; TRBD2 matches 12 bases. V was pared by 5 bases and J by 2 bases, with 5 bases of the junction left unmatched. The CDR3 totals 16 residues. Per germline, CDR1 SEHNR and CDR2 FQNEAQ (reference sequence).

This clone came up a few times. The J gene is TRBJ2-7, the V gene TRBV6-6, with D perhaps TRBD1 (6 bases). Trimming left V 0 bases short and J 3 bases short, with 15 bases between. Germline-derived CDR1 and CDR2 are MNHNY and SVGAGI (reference sequence). The CDR3 length is 16 residues. The chain's CDR3 is CASSYSKLTGDYEQYF. The CDR3 nucleotides read TGTGCCAGCAGTTACTCAAAATTGACAGGCGACTACGAGCAGTACTTC.